This T cell receptor beta chain was sequenced during a study of cytomegalovirus exposure and HLA in healthy donors. The overall study: Out of 398 genotyped donors, less than 90% belonged to the Caucasian-associated ancestry cluster. Whole-study findings and limits: Immune exposure was documented only through CMV serostatus. Owing to their indistinguishability, certain V segments, notably TRBV6-2 and TRBV6-3, were excluded.

A remark on this clone: What it binds is not known.

Germline-derived CDR1 and CDR2 are LNHDA and SQIVND (reference sequence). Trimming removed 5 bases from V and 2 bases from J, with 10 bases in between. CDR3 length: 13 residues. Primers: 60 Vbeta forward and 13 Jbeta reverse. In the original processing: In a later analysis, roughly 11 million of tens of millions of unique beta chains occurred in at least two donors. The table came from immunoSEQ multiplex PCR; TCRdb's copy has only in-frame clones and leaves some out. V and J calls and clone size come straight from that table; D and trimming were deduced from the DNA. Here the sample spans about 130,000 clones, just under 85% being singletons.

The sample taken for sequencing was PBMCs. The rearrangement links TRBV19 to TRBJ2-7, with D unclear. The origin of this receptor is a boy aged 2 to 9 in good health and CMV-seronegative. The CDR3 region is CASSPSVAYEQYF. DNA for the CDR3: TGTGCCAGTAGTCCATCAGTTGCCTACGAGCAGTACTTC.